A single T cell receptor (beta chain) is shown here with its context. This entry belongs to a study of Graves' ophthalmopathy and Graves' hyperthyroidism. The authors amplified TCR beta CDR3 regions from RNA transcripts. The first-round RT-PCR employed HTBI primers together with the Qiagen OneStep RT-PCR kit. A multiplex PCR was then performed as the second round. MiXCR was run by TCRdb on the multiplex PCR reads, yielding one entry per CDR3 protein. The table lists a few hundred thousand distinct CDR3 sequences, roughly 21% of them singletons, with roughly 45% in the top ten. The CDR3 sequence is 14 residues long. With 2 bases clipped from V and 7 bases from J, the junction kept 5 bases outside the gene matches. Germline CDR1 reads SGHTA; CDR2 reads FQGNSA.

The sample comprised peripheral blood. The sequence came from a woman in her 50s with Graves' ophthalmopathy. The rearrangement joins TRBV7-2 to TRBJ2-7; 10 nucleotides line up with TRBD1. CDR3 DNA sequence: TGTGCCAGCAGCTTAAGACAGGGGGCTCGGGAGCAGTACTTC. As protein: CASSLRQGAREQYF.